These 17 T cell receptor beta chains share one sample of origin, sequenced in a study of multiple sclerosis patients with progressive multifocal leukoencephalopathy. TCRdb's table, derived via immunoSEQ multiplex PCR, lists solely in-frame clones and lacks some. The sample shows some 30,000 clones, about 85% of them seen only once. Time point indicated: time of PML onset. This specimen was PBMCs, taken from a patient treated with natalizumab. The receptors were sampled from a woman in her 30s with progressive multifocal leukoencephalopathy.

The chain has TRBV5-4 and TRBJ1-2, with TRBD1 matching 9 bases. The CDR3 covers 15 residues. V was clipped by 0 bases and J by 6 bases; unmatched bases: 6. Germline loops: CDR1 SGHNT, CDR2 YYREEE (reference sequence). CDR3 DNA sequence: TGTGCCAGCAGCTTGGATGAGGACAGGGGTAATGGCTACACCTTC. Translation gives CASSLDEDRGNGYTF.

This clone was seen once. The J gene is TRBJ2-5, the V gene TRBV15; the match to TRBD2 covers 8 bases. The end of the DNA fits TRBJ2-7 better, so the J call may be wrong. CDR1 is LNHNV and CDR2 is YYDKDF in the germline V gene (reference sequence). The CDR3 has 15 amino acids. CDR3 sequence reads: CATSRRAGEGNEQYF. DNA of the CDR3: TGTGCCACCAGCAGAAGAGCGGGAGAGGGAAACGAGCAGTACTTC.

This CDR3 reads CASSPSRRASNHEQYF. For the CDR3, the DNA is TGTGCCAGCAGCCCTTCCCGCAGGGCCTCGAACCACGAGCAGTACTTC. The chain uses TRBV11-2 and TRBJ2-7, with D maybe TRBD1 (5 bases). CDR1 is SGHAT, CDR2 FQNNGV, per germline. The CDR3 spans 16 residues. V was clipped by 5 bases and J by 5 bases, with 22 bases between them.

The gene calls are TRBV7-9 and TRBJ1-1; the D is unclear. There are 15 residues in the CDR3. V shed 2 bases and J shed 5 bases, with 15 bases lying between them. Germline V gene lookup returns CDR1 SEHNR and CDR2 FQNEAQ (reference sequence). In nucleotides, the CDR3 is TGTGCCAGCAGCTTACTCCCGCGGATTCTGACTGAAGCTTTCTTT. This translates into CASSLLPRILTEAFF.

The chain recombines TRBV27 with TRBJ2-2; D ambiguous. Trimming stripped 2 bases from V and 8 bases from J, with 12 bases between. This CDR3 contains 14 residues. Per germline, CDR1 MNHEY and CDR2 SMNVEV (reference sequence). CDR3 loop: CASSLRRTEGELFF. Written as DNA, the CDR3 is TGTGCCAGCAGTTTACGACGCACCGAGGGGGAGCTGTTTTTT.

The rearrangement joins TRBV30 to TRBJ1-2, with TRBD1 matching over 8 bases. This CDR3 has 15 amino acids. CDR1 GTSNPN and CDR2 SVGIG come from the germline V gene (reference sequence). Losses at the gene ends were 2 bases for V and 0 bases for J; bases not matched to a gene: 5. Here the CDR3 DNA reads TGTGCCTGGAGTCGAAGACAGGGGTCTAACTATGGCTACACCTTC. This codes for CAWSRRQGSNYGYTF.

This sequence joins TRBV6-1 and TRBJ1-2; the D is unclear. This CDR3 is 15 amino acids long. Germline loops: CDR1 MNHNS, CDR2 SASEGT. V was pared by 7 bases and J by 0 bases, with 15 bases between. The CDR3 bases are TGTGCCAGCAATAAGGGTGGGCAACCTAACTATGGCTACACCTTC. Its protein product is CASNKGGQPNYGYTF.

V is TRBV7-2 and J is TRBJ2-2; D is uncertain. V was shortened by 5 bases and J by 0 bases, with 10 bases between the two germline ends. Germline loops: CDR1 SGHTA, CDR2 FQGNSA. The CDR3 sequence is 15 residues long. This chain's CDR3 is CASSPSAANTGELFF. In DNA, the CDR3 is TGTGCCAGCAGCCCCTCTGCCGCGAACACCGGGGAGCTGTTTTTT.

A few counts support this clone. The CDR3 sequence: CASSLAGGGTEAFF. The CDR3 DNA is TGTGCCAGCAGCTTAGCAGGGGGCGGAACTGAAGCTTTCTTT. V gene TRBV7-9 combines with J gene TRBJ1-1; 7 nucleotides align to TRBD1. The CDR3 consists of 14 residues. The trim removed 0 bases at V and 5 bases at J, leaving 3 bases unmatched. Germline V lookup: CDR1 SEHNR, CDR2 FQNEAQ (reference sequence).

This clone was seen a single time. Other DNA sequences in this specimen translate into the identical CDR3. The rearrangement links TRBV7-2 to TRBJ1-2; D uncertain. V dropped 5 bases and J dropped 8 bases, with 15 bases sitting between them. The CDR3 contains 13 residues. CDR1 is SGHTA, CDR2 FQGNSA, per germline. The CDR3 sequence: CASSTQHRYGYTF. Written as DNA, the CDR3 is TGTGCCAGCAGCACCCAACACCGCTACGGCTACACCTTC.

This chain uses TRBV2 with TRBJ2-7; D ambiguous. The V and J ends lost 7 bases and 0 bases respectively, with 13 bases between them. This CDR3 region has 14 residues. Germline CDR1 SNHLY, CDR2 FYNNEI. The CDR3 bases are TGTGCCAGCATTCAGCAACCTGGCTCCTACGAGCAGTACTTC. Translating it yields CASIQQPGSYEQYF.

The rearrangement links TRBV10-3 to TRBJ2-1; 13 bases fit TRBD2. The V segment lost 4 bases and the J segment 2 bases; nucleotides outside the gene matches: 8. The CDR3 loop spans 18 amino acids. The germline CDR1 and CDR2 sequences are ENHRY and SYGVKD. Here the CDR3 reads CAISGLAGGTSTYNEQFF. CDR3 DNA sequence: TGTGCCATCAGTGGACTAGCGGGGGGTACTTCGACCTACAATGAGCAGTTCTTC.

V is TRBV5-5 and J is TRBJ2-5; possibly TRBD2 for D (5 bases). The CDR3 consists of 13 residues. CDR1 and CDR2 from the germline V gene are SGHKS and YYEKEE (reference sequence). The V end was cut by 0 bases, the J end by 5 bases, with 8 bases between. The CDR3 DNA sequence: TGTGCCAGCAGCTTGGGGGGAGAGGAGACCCAGTACTTC. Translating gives CASSLGGEETQYF.

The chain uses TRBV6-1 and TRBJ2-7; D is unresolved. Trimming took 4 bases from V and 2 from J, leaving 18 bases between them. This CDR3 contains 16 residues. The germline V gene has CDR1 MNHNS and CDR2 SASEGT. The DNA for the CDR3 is TGTGCCAGCAGTGCCTCAACCAATCCTTCCCCCTACGAGCAGTACTTC. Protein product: CASSASTNPSPYEQYF.

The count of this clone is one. This CDR3 is CASSLALALTSYEQYF. CDR3 bases: TGTGCCAGCAGCTTGGCGCTAGCGCTCACCTCCTACGAGCAGTACTTC. The chain recombines TRBV5-6 with TRBJ2-7; a weak D match, TRBD2 (6 bases). V gave up 0 bases and J gave up 0 bases, with 13 bases separating them. Germline values: CDR1 SGHDT, CDR2 YYEEEE. The CDR3 is 16 amino acids.

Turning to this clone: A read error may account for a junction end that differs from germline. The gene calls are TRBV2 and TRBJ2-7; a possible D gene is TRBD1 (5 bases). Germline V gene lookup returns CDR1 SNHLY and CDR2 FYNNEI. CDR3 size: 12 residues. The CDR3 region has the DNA TGTGCCAGCGCTCGGACACTCTACGAGCAATACTTC. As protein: CASARTLYEQYF.

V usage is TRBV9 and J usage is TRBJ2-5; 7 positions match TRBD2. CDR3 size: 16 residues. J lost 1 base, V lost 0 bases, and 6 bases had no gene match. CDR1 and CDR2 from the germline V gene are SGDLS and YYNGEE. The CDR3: CASSVAPSGAQETQYF. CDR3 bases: TGTGCCAGCAGCGTAGCACCGAGCGGGGCCCAAGAGACCCAGTACTTC.